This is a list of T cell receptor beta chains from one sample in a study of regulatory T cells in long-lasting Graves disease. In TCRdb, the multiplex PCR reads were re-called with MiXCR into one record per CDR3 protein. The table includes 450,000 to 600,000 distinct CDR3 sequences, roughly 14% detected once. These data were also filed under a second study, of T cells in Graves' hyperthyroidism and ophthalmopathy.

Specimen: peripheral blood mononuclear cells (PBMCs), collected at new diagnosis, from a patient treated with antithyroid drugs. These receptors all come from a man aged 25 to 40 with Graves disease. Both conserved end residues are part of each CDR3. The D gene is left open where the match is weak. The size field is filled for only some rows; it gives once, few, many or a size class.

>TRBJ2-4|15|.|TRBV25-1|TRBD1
TGTGCCAGCAGTGAATGGGGGGGACAGGGCTACATTCAGTACTTC
CASSEWGGQGYIQYF
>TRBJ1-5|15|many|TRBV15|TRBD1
TGTGCCACCAGAGGCTACAGGGGGAGCAATCAGCCCCAGCATTTT
CATRGYRGSNQPQHF
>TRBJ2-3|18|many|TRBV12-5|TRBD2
TGTGCTAGTGGCCCCTGGGGTAGCGGGGAAACGTTCACAGATACGCAGTATTTT
CASGPWGSGETFTDTQYF
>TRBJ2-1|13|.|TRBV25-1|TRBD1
TGTGCCAGCAGTGAAGAATACCGGGACAGACAGTTCTTC
CASSEEYRDRQFF
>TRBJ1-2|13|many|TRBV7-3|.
TGTGCCAGCAGCTTAGGGTACGGGGATGGCTACACCTTC
CASSLGYGDGYTF
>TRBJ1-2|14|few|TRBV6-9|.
TGTGCCAGCAGTTATTCGGCGCCGTTAAGTGGCTACGCCTTC
CASSYSAPLSGYAF
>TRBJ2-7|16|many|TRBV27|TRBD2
TGTGCCAGCAGTTCCCTCGAGGGCGGGAGGTCCTACGAGCAGTACTTC
CASSSLEGGRSYEQYF
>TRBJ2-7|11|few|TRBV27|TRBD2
TGTGCCAGCGGGGAGGGCTACGAGCAGTACTTC
CASGEGYEQYF
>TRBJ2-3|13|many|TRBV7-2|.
TGTGCCAGCAGCGAAGTTGGGACAGATACGCAGTATTTT
CASSEVGTDTQYF
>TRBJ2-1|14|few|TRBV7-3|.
TGTGCCAGCAGCTTAACGTACTCGGAGGGTGAGCAGTTCTTC
CASSLTYSEGEQFF
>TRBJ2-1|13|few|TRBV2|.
TGTGCCAGCAGTAACGAACTGGGTGGGGAGCAGTTCTTC
CASSNELGGEQFF
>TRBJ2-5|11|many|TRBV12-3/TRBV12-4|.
TGTGCCAGCAGTTCTAAAGAGACCCAGTACTTC
CASSSKETQYF
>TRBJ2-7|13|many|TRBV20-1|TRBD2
TGCAGTGCTAGACTAGGGCGGGAGCACGAGCAGTACTTC
CSARLGREHEQYF
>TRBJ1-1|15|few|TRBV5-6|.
TGTGCCAGCAGCTTGAGCGGCAGGGGAAGAGCTGAAGCTTTCTTT
CASSLSGRGRAEAFF
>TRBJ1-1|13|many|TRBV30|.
TGTGCCTGGACCTCTGGACCGATAACTGAAGCTTTCTTT
CAWTSGPITEAFF
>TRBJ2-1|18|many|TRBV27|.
TGTGCCAGCAGTCCCCCCGGATTGGGGTCCTACCCCTACAATGAGCAGTTCTTC
CASSPPGLGSYPYNEQFF
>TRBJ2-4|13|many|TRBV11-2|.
TGTGCCAGCAGCTTAGATCTTAGGAACATTCAGTACTTC
CASSLDLRNIQYF
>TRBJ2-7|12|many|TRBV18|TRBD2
TGTGCCAGCTCCCCGGCGGGGGACGAGCAGTACTTC
CASSPAGDEQYF
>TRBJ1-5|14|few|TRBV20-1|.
TGCAGTGCTAGGACGTTGTTTAGCAATCAGCCCCAGCATTTT
CSARTLFSNQPQHF
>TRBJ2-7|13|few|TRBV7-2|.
TGTGCCAGCAGCTTAAAGGTTTCCAATGAGCAGTACTTC
CASSLKVSNEQYF
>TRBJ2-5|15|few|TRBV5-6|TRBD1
TGTGCCAGCAGCTTCCGGACAGGGGGAGTGGAGACCCAGTACTTC
CASSFRTGGVETQYF
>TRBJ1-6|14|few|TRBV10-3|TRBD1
TGTGCCATCAGTGAAGGACAGGGGGCTTCACCCCTCCACTTT
CAISEGQGASPLHF
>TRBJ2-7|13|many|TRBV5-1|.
TGCGCCAGCAGCTCCGCCGGGGTTGACGAGCAGTACTTC
CASSSAGVDEQYF
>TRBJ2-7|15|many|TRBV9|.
TGTGCCAGCAGCGAGGCTGACAGCAGTGCCTACGAGCAGTACTTC
CASSEADSSAYEQYF
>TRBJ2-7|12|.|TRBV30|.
TGTGCCTGGAGTGTAACCCGGTACGAGCAGTACTTC
CAWSVTRYEQYF
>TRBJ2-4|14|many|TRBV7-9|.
TGTGCCAGCAGGTTTCGGAAGACAGGAAACATTCAGTACTTC
CASRFRKTGNIQYF
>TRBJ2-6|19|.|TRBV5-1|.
TGCGCCAGCAGCTATTATGGACCAGGGAACCCCTCTGGGGCCAACGTCCTGACTTTC
CASSYYGPGNPSGANVLTF
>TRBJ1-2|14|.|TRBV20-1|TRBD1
TGCAGTGCTATAGAGACAGGGGGTAACTATGGCTACACCTTC
CSAIETGGNYGYTF
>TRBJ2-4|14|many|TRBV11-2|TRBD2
TGTGCCAGCAGCCCCATGGGGGGGGAACCCATTCAGTACTTC
CASSPMGGEPIQYF
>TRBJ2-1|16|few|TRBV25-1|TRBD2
TGTGCCAGCAGTGAATATTCGAGCGGGAGTTACAATGAGCAGTTCTTC
CASSEYSSGSYNEQFF